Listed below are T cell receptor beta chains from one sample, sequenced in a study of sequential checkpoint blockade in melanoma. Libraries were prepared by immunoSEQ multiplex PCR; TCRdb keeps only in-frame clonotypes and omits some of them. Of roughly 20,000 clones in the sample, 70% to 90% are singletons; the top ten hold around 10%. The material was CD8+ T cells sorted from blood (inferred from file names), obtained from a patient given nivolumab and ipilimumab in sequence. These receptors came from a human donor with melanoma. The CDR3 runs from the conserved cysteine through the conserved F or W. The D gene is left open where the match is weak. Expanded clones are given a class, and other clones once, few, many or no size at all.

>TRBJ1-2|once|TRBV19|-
TGTGCCAGTAGTATAGCGAACTATGGCTACACCTTC
CASSIANYGYTF
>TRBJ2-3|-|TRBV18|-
TGTGCCAGCTCATCCAAGGACTCGAACACAGATACGCAGTATTTT
CASSSKDSNTDTQYF
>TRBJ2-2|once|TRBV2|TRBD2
TGTGCCAGCAGTGATACTAGCGGGGAAGGGGGCACCGGGGAGCTGTTTTTT
CASSDTSGEGGTGELFF
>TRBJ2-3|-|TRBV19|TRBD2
TGTGCCAGTAGTATCACAGCGGGGGGCCGTAGAGATACGCAGTATTTT
CASSITAGGRRDTQYF
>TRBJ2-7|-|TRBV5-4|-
TGTGCCAGCAGCTTGGTCGGGGGTAAAGGCTACGAGCAGTACTTC
CASSLVGGKGYEQYF
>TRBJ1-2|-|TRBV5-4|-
TGTGCCAGCAGCTTACAGGGAAATGGCTACACCTTC
CASSLQGNGYTF
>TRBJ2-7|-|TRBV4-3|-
TGCGCCAGCAGCCCCTATCCGTCATCATACGAGCAGTACTTC
CASSPYPSSYEQYF
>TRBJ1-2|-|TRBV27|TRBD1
TGTGCCAGCAGTTTATCGGCAGGGGGGAATGGCTACACCTTC
CASSLSAGGNGYTF
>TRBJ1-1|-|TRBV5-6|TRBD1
TGTGCCAGCAGCTGGACAGGGGCCACTGAAGCTTTCTTT
CASSWTGATEAFF
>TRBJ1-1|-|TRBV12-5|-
TGTGCTAGTGGGATCGAGGGTAAGGGCACTGAAGCTTTCTTT
CASGIEGKGTEAFF
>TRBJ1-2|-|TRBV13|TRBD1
TGTGCCAGCAGCTTTGGACAGGGGAACTATGGCTACACCTTC
CASSFGQGNYGYTF
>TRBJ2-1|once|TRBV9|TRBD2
TGTGCCAGCAGCGGGAAGGGAGGGCAGGTCAATGAGCAGTTCTTC
CASSGKGGQVNEQFF
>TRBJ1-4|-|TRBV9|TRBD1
TGTGCCAGCAGCCCCCCCAGGGGGTCCGAAAAACTGTTTTTT
CASSPPRGSEKLFF
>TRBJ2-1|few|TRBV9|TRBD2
TGTGCCAGCAGCACCCGGCGCGGGAGCACGGAGAATGAGCAGTTCTTC
CASSTRRGSTENEQFF
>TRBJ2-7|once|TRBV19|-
TGTGCCAGTAGTATTTCGTCCGGGTACGAGCAGTACTTC
CASSISSGYEQYF
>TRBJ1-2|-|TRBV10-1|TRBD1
TGCGCCAGCAGTTGGGACAGGGTTGATGGCTACACCTTC
CASSWDRVDGYTF
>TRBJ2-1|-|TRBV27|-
TGTGCCAGCAGTTTAAGGGGGATCTCCTACAATGAGCAGTTCTTC
CASSLRGISYNEQFF
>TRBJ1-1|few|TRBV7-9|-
TGTGCCAGCAGCTCCCTAGGGGGTTTGAACACTGAAGCTTTCTTT
CASSSLGGLNTEAFF
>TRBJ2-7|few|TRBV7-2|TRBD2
TGTGCCAGCAGCTTTTACGGGGGGTTGAACGAGCAGTACTTC
CASSFYGGLNEQYF
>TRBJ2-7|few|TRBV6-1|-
TGTGCCAGCAGTAGACTGGTTTACTACGAGCAGTACTTC
CASSRLVYYEQYF
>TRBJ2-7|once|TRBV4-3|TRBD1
TGCGCCAGCAGCCAAGATCAGGGGGTGTCCTACGAGCAGTACTTC
CASSQDQGVSYEQYF
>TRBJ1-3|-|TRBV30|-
TGTGCCTGGAAGAGATCTGGAAACACCATATATTTT
CAWKRSGNTIYF
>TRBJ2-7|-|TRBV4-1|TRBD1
TGCGCCAGCAGCCAGGGCTGGGGACAGGGTAACTACGAGCAGTACTTC
CASSQGWGQGNYEQYF
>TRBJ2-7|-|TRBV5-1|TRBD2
TGCGCCAGCAGCTTAACAACAAGACTAGCCAGGTCCTACGAGCAGTACTTC
CASSLTTRLARSYEQYF
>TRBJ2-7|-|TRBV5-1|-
TGCGCCAGCAGCTTGGCCCTTTCAGGCTACGAGCAGTACTTC
CASSLALSGYEQYF
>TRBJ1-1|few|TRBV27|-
TGTGCCAGCAGTTTAAGGGGGTCTGAAGCTTTCTTT
CASSLRGSEAFF
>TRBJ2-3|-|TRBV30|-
TGTGCCTGGAGTTACGGGGAGGCAGATACGCAGTATTTT
CAWSYGEADTQYF
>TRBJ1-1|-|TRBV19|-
TGTGCCAGTATGTCCGGGATGAACACTGAAGCTTTCTTT
CASMSGMNTEAFF
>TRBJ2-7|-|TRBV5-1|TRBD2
TGCGCCAGCGCGCGGGGACTAGCGCCAGGCTACGAGCAGTACTTC
CASARGLAPGYEQYF
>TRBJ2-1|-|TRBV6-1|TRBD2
TGTGCCAGCGGAAGACTAGCGGGACGCCATGAGCAGTTCTTC
CASGRLAGRHEQFF
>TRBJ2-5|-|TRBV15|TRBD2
TGTGCCACCAGCAAACGGACTAGTTGGGACCAAGAGACCCAGTACTTC
CATSKRTSWDQETQYF
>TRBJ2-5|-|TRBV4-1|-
TGCGCCAGCAGCCCAGCGCCGGGAGAACCAGAGACCCAGTACTTC
CASSPAPGEPETQYF
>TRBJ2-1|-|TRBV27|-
TGTGCCAGCAGCCCGCTAGAAGGGGTCTACAATGAGCAGTTCTTC
CASSPLEGVYNEQFF
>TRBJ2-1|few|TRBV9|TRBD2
TGTGCCAGCAGCGAGCGGGGAAACAATGAGCAGTTCTTC
CASSERGNNEQFF
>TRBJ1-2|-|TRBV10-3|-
TGTGCCATCAGTGAGTCGCAGGCAGGCTATGGCTACACCTTC
CAISESQAGYGYTF
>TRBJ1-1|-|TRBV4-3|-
TGCGCCAGCAGCCAAGATCAGGGAACCAACACTGAAGCTTTCTTT
CASSQDQGTNTEAFF
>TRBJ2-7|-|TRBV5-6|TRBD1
TGTGCCAGCAGCTTGGACCGGGACAGGGGTTACGAGCAGTACTTC
CASSLDRDRGYEQYF
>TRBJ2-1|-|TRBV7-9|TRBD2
TGTGCCAGCAGCCCAGGGACTAGCGGATACAATGAGCAGTTCTTC
CASSPGTSGYNEQFF
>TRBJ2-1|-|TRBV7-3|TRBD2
TGTGCCAGCAGCATCTCTAGCGGGAGGGCCCTCGATGAGCAGTTCTTC
CASSISSGRALDEQFF
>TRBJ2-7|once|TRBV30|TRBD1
TGTGCCTGGAGTGGGGGACAGGGCGGCCACGAGCAGTACTTC
CAWSGGQGGHEQYF
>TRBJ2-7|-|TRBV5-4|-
TGTGCCAGCAGCTTGGAGCGGGTGGACGAGCAGTACTTC
CASSLERVDEQYF
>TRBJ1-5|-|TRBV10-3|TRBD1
TGTGCCACGTGGACAGGGACGGGCAATCAGCCCCAGCATTTT
CATWTGTGNQPQHF
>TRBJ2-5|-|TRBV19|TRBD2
TGTGCCAGTAGTATATTGGTAGCGGGACCTCCTAGGGAGCAGTACTTC
CASSILVAGPPREQYF
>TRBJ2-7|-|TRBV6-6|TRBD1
TGTGCCAGCGAAGACAGGGATCGAGGCGAGCAGTACTTC
CASEDRDRGEQYF
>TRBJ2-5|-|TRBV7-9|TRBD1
TGTGCCAGCAGCCCAGGACAGGGGGCTGAGGAGACCCAGTACTTC
CASSPGQGAEETQYF
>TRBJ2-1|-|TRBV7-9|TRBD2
TGTGCCAGCAGCCGCCAGCGGGAGGGCCTGAATGAGCAGTTCTTC
CASSRQREGLNEQFF
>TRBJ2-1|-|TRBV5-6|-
TGTGCCAGCAGCTTACAGGGCGGTGAGCAGTTCTTC
CASSLQGGEQFF
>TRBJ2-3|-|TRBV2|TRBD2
TGTGCCAGCAGTGAAGACGGGGGGAGCACAGATACGCAGTATTTT
CASSEDGGSTDTQYF
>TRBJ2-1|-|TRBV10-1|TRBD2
TGCGCCAGCAGTGGGGGAGCTAGCGGGAAGGATGAGCAGTTCTTC
CASSGGASGKDEQFF
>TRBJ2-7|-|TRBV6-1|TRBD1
TGTGCCAGCAGTGACCGGGACAGCTCCTACGAGCAGTACTTC
CASSDRDSSYEQYF
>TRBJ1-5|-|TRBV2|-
TGTGCCAGCAGTGAAATAAGGGGGAAAGGCAATCAGCCCCAGCATTTT
CASSEIRGKGNQPQHF
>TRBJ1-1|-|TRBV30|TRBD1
TGTGCCTGGGGAGGGACAGGGGGTGAAGCTTTCTTT
CAWGGTGGEAFF
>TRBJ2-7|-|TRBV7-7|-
TGTGCCAGCAGCCCATTGTCGACATCCTACGAGCAGTACTTC
CASSPLSTSYEQYF
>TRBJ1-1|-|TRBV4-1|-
TGCGCCAGCAGCCAAGCCCCGGTTTGGGCCACTGAAGCTTTCTTT
CASSQAPVWATEAFF